The rows below give T cell receptor beta chains drawn from one sample of a study of CD8 T cells in ankylosing spondylitis. TCRdb itself ran the 5' RACE reads through MiXCR, one entry per CDR3 protein. The sample includes about 360,000 distinct CDR3 sequences, roughly 22% of them seen just once. The specimen sequenced was blood, either unsorted or a sorted T cell fraction (not recorded which). Receptor source: a male donor with ankylosing spondylitis or in good health (not recorded which). Both conserved end residues are part of each CDR3. D genes are given only for firm matches. Clone size is shown for a subset of rows, as once, few, many or a class of expanded clone.

clone size	D gene	CDR3 length	V gene	J gene	CDR3 DNA	CDR3 protein
NA	NA	15	TRBV5-5	TRBJ1-5	TGTGCCAGCAGCTTCGGCAGGGGCCCCAATCAGCCCCAGCATTTT	CASSFGRGPNQPQHF
NA	TRBD2	12	TRBV25-1	TRBJ2-7	TGTGCCAGCAGTGAGTGGGGGGGCGAGCAGTACTTC	CASSEWGGEQYF
many	TRBD1	16	TRBV5-1	TRBJ2-5	TGCGCCAGCAGCATCCTGTGGGGACAGTACCAAGAGACCCAGTACTTC	CASSILWGQYQETQYF
many	TRBD2	15	TRBV24-1	TRBJ2-3	TGTGCCACCAGTGGGCAGCGGGGGGCGGCGGATACGCAGTATTTT	CATSGQRGAADTQYF
NA	TRBD2	13	TRBV29-1	TRBJ2-1	TGCAGCGTTGTACTAGCGGGATCCTATGAGCAGTTCTTC	CSVVLAGSYEQFF
few	TRBD1	12	TRBV28	TRBJ2-7	TGTGCCAGCAGAACAGGGGGCTACGAGCAGTACTTC	CASRTGGYEQYF
few	TRBD1	13	TRBV5-1	TRBJ2-7	TGCGCCAGCAGATTACAGGGGGCGTACGAGCAGTACTTC	CASRLQGAYEQYF
few	TRBD2	17	TRBV4-1	TRBJ2-5	TGCGCCAGCAGCCACGCTGGGACTAGCGGGTACCAAGAGACCCAGTACTTC	CASSHAGTSGYQETQYF
NA	NA	16	TRBV7-9	TRBJ1-4	TGTGCCAGCAGCTTAATAAGTGCAGGGCGGATTGAAAAACTGTTTTTT	CASSLISAGRIEKLFF
few	TRBD1	16	TRBV4-1	TRBJ2-1	TGCGCCAGCAGCCAGGTACAGGGGCCGCCCTACAATGAGCAGTTCTTC	CASSQVQGPPYNEQFF
NA	TRBD2	16	TRBV20-1	TRBJ2-1	TGCAGTGCTAGGTCAGCGGGGGGCCTCTCTTACAATGAGCAGTTCTTC	CSARSAGGLSYNEQFF
few	TRBD1	16	TRBV11-2	TRBJ2-2	TGTGCCAGCAGACCACGTAGGACAGGGGTCACCGGGGAGCTGTTTTTT	CASRPRRTGVTGELFF
NA	NA	12	TRBV29-1	TRBJ2-7	TGCAGCGTTGACGGGGGGCCCTACGAGCAGTACTTC	CSVDGGPYEQYF
few	NA	12	TRBV2	TRBJ2-1	TGTGCCAGCAGTGAAGTGTGGCTGGGGCAGTTCTTC	CASSEVWLGQFF
few	NA	17	TRBV6-1	TRBJ2-2	TGTGCCAGCACCAGAGTGGCACAGAGAACGAACACCGGGGAGCTGTTTTTT	CASTRVAQRTNTGELFF
NA	TRBD1	16	TRBV13	TRBJ2-1	TGTGCCAGCAGCTTGAGGAAGGGGGCCTCCTACAATGAGCAGTTCTTC	CASSLRKGASYNEQFF
NA	NA	14	TRBV15	TRBJ2-1	TGTGCCACCAGCAGAGATTACAGCCGGCATGAGCAGTTCTTC	CATSRDYSRHEQFF
NA	NA	14	TRBV3-1	TRBJ2-7	TGTGCCAGCAGCCCCCGACAGGCATCCTACGAGCAGTACTTC	CASSPRQASYEQYF
NA	NA	17	TRBV6-5	TRBJ2-3	TGTGCCAGCAGTTACCTCTCCACCCGATCTAGCACAGATACGCAGTATTTT	CASSYLSTRSSTDTQYF
once	TRBD1	13	TRBV24-1	TRBJ2-1	TGTGCCACCAGTGATTTGGTGGGGGACAGCCTGTTCTTC	CATSDLVGDSLFF
few	NA	14	TRBV10-1	TRBJ2-1	TGCGCCAGCAGTGAGAAAGCGGAAGGCAATGAGCAGTTCTTC	CASSEKAEGNEQFF
few	NA	14	TRBV10-3	TRBJ1-1	TGTGCCATCAGTGAGGGGGCCGATGGGACTGAAGCTTTCTTT	CAISEGADGTEAFF
NA	NA	16	TRBV24-1	TRBJ2-1	TGTGCCACCAGTGATTTGGGGGCACGCTCCTACAATGAGCAGTTCTTC	CATSDLGARSYNEQFF
NA	NA	13	TRBV12-3/TRBV12-4	TRBJ2-1	TGTGCCAGCAGTTTTGACCCAGTGGATGAGCAGTTCTTC	CASSFDPVDEQFF
few	NA	18	TRBV20-1	TRBJ2-1	TGCAGGCTAGGGTCGCTGGGGGCGCCTTTATCCCCTTACAATGAGCAGTTCTTC	CRLGSLGAPLSPYNEQFF
once	NA	15	TRBV19	TRBJ2-2	TGTGCCAGTAGTATAGGTCCCAGCAACACCGGGGAGCTGTTTTTT	CASSIGPSNTGELFF
NA	NA	15	TRBV29-1	TRBJ2-3	TGCAGCGTTGAAGATCGCGGCAGGAGCACAGATACGCAGTATTTT	CSVEDRGRSTDTQYF
NA	TRBD2	15	TRBV9	TRBJ2-5	TGTGCCAGCAGCTCCCACGGGGGGGGGAAAGAGACCCAGTACTTC	CASSSHGGGKETQYF
NA	TRBD1	17	TRBV7-9	TRBJ1-5	TGTGCCAGCAGCTTAGTTTTGGGGACAGACTACAATCAGCCCCAGCATTTT	CASSLVLGTDYNQPQHF
NA	TRBD2	14	TRBV25-1	TRBJ2-1	TGTGCCAGCAGAGCGGGGGGCTCCTTCAATGAGCAGTTCTTC	CASRAGGSFNEQFF
few	TRBD1	16	TRBV7-2	TRBJ2-3	TGTGCCAGCAGCTCCCTCAACAGGGGCAGCACAGATACGCAGTATTTT	CASSSLNRGSTDTQYF
NA	NA	14	TRBV6-4	TRBJ1-1	TGTGCCAGCAGTGAAGCCGGGGGCGCGACTGAAGCTTTCTTT	CASSEAGGATEAFF